One sample yielded the 8 T cell receptor beta chains listed below, sequenced in a study of a mutant IDH1 vaccine in newly diagnosed glioma. Time point denoted: baseline, week 1 (first vaccination visit). This sample's treatment: pre-vaccination baseline after standard-of-care therapy. The protocol was immunoSEQ multiplex PCR, while the TCRdb copy is restricted to in-frame clones and leaves out a portion. The sample includes fewer than 50,000 clones, just under 80% of them seen just once. The sample consisted of PBMCs, taken from a glioma patient treated with radiotherapy, temozolomide or both. The receptors come from a man aged 40-50 years with glioma. Some clones in this sample may be carry-over from other donors' samples.

This clone was observed a few times. The chain employs TRBV13 and TRBJ2-7; 8 nucleotides match TRBD2. The germline V gene encodes CDR1 PRHDT and CDR2 FYEKMQ (reference sequence). The CDR3 length is 14 residues. V was clipped by 0 bases and J by 4 bases; unmatched bases: 2. The chain's CDR3 is CASSLGTSEYEQYF. The CDR3 DNA sequence: TGTGCCAGCAGCTTAGGGACTAGCGAATACGAGCAGTACTTC.

The rearrangement uses TRBV18 and TRBJ1-2, with D uncertain. Trimming pared 3 bases from V and 2 bases from J, leaving 13 bases between. The CDR3 consists of 15 residues. Germline V gives CDR1 KGHSH, CDR2 LQKENI. The CDR3 region has the DNA TGTGCCAGCTCACCCAGGAGGGCTTCCAACTATGGCTACACCTTC. Translated: CASSPRRASNYGYTF.

CDR3 protein: CASSPGRWDRSSGANVLTF. As DNA, the CDR3 is TGCGCCAGCAGCCCCGGGAGATGGGACAGGAGCTCTGGGGCCAACGTCCTGACTTTC. The chain uses TRBV4-1 and TRBJ2-6, with 8 bases lining up with TRBD1. CDR3 length: 19 amino acids. V lost 4 bases to trimming and J lost 0 bases; unmatched junction nucleotides: 11. Per the germline V gene, CDR1 is MGHRA and CDR2 is YSYEKL.

This chain links TRBV5-4 with TRBJ1-4, with 8 bases identical to TRBD1. This CDR3 region has 13 residues. Trimming at V came to 4 bases and at J to 8 bases, leaving 4 bases not matched to a gene. CDR1 is SGHNT, CDR2 YYREEE, per germline (reference sequence). The CDR3 spells CASSPDRGEKLFF. In nucleotides, the CDR3 is TGTGCCAGCAGCCCCGACAGGGGAGAAAAACTGTTTTTT.

The chain carries TRBV5-6 and TRBJ2-1, with D uncertain. Trimming left V 1 base short and J 11 bases short, with 7 bases between. Germline CDR1 is SGHDT and CDR2 is YYEEEE. CDR3 length equals 11 residues. The chain's CDR3 is CASSLWEKQFF. As DNA, the CDR3 is TGTGCCAGCAGCTTGTGGGAAAAGCAGTTCTTC.

This chain connects TRBV5-8 to TRBJ2-7, with D unresolved. Trimming left V 4 bases short and J 6 bases short, with 23 bases between. The CDR3 consists of 16 residues. Germline values: CDR1 SGHTS, CDR2 YDEGEE. The CDR3 protein is CASSRPWVWDLTEQYF. CDR3 sequence (DNA): TGTGCCAGCAGCCGCCCGTGGGTTTGGGATTTGACCGAGCAGTACTTC.

The chain's CDR3 is CASSLIAGINEQFF. As DNA, the CDR3 is TGTGCCAGCAGCTTAATAGCGGGGATCAATGAGCAGTTCTTC. The V and J genes are TRBV5-5 and TRBJ2-1; 8 bases align to TRBD2. V was pared by 2 bases and J by 6 bases, with 4 bases of the junction left unmatched. The CDR3 covers 14 residues. The V gene's germline CDR1 is SGHKS and CDR2 YYEKEE (reference sequence).

The chain has TRBV4-3 and TRBJ1-6; D is possibly TRBD1 (5 bases). Germline-derived CDR1 and CDR2 are LGHNA and YSLEER. V was clipped by 1 base and J by 3 bases, with 13 bases between them. This CDR3 has 17 residues. The DNA of the CDR3 is TGCGCCAGCAGCCAAGTAACAGGCATCATCTATAATTCACCCCTCCACTTT. Its protein is CASSQVTGIIYNSPLHF.